The 21 T cell receptor beta chains below come from one sample, sequenced in a study of Ad26.COV2.S vaccination and SARS-CoV-2 variants. Sequenced by immunoSEQ multiplex PCR; TCRdb stores in-frame clones only, minus some. The data show 350,000 to 600,000 clones, around 89% seen once. The treatment here: 15 to 20 received Ad26.COV2.S at low or high dose, single or two shots; several received placebo; per-sample allocation not given. On day 63 after the first injection, vaccine and placebo recipients gave samples. Sequences were derived from peripheral blood, sampled in a trial of Ad26.COV2.S vaccine versus placebo. Source of these receptors: a person aged 18 to 65 who received the Ad26.COV2.S COVID-19 vaccine or a placebo.

The count of this clone is one. J is TRBJ1-3 and V is TRBV5-1, with D perhaps TRBD1 (6 bases). Trimming cost V 0 bases and J 4 bases, with 11 bases left between them. CDR3 size: 15 residues. Germline V lookup: CDR1 SGHRS, CDR2 YFSETQ. The CDR3 nucleotides read TGCGCCAGCAGCTTGGGGCAGGGGACGGGAAACACCATATATTTT. Translated: CASSLGQGTGNTIYF.

V and J are TRBV5-1 and TRBJ2-7, with a weak D call TRBD2 (5 bases). Trimming removed 5 bases at V and 7 bases at J, with 16 bases between. The CDR3 runs 13 residues. From germline, CDR1 is SGHRS and CDR2 YFSETQ. CDR3 residues: CASSDGVFAEQYF. The CDR3 nucleotides are TGCGCCAGCAGTGACGGGGTCTTTGCAGAGCAGTACTTC.

Details on this clone: Other DNA sequences of this sample code for an identical CDR3. V is TRBV28 and J is TRBJ1-1, with D maybe TRBD1 (5 bases). The CDR3 has 12 amino acids. The germline CDR1 and CDR2 sequences are MDHEN and SYDVKM. Trimming pared 2 bases from V and 4 bases from J, leaving 5 bases between. The CDR3 bases are TGTGCCAGCAGTTTACAGGGCACTGAAGCTTTCTTT. Protein sequence: CASSLQGTEAFF. Full variable domain (remainder filled in from reference TRBV28 and TRBJ1-1): DVKVTQSSRYLVKRTGEKVFLECVQDMDHENMFWYRQDPGLGLRLIYFSYDVKMKEKGDIPEGYSVSREKKERFSLILESASTNQTSMYLCASSLQGTEAFFGQGTRLTVV.

The chain recombines TRBV2 with TRBJ2-6; no firm D call. Between the trimmed V and J ends, which lost 6 bases and 1 base, there was a span of 4 bases. Germline V gene lookup returns CDR1 SNHLY and CDR2 FYNNEI. CDR3 length: 13 residues. The CDR3 coding sequence is TGTGCCAGCAGGGTGTCTGGGGCCAACGTCCTGACTTTC. Protein: CASRVSGANVLTF.

This clone was counted only a few times. The chain recombines TRBV19 with TRBJ1-1; no definite D call. CDR1 and CDR2 (germline): LNHDA, SQIVND (reference sequence). V was pared by 3 bases and J by 1 base, with 6 bases between. This CDR3 comprises 13 residues. Here the CDR3 reads CASSIMGNTEAFF. The CDR3 region has the DNA TGTGCCAGTAGTATTATGGGGAACACTGAAGCTTTCTTT. Full variable domain (outside the CDR3, taken from reference TRBV19 and TRBJ1-1): DGGITQSPKYLFRKEGQNVTLSCEQNLNHDAMYWYRQDPGQGLRLIYYSQIVNDFQKGDIAEGYSVSREKKESFPLTVTSAQKNPTAFYLCASSIMGNTEAFFGQGTRLTVV.

V gene TRBV6-2 or TRBV6-3 combines with J gene TRBJ1-6, with D possibly matching TRBD1 (6 bases). The V gene lost 2 bases and the J gene lost 0 bases, with 14 bases spanning the gap. The length of the CDR3 is 18 residues. CDR1 MNHEY and CDR2 SVGEGT come from the germline V gene. CDR3 residues: CASSYGPGQSSYNSPLHF. The CDR3, as DNA: TGTGCCAGCAGTTACGGTCCCGGACAGAGCTCCTATAATTCACCCCTCCACTTT.

This rearrangement joins TRBV11-2 to TRBJ2-2; TRBD2 aligns across 7 bases. Germline loops: CDR1 SGHAT, CDR2 FQNNGV. CDR3 length: 16 amino acids. Trimming cost V 2 bases and J 1 base; bases outside gene matches: 4. The CDR3 nucleotides read TGTGCCAGCAGCTTATCCCTAGCGGTGAACACCGGGGAGCTGTTTTTT. It yields the protein CASSLSLAVNTGELFF.

This clone was observed a few times. The chain has TRBV11-3 and TRBJ1-1, with D unresolved. Between the trimmed V and J ends, which lost 3 bases and 4 bases, there was a span of 9 bases. CDR1 is SGHNT and CDR2 is YENEEA in the germline V gene. The CDR3 covers 13 residues. The CDR3 nucleotides read TGTGCCAGCAGCTTCCAGATGGGCACTGAAGCTTTCTTT. Amino acids: CASSFQMGTEAFF. Supplemented by reference TRBV11-3 and TRBJ1-1, the full variable domain reads EAGVVQSPRYKIIEKKQPVAFWCNPISGHNTLYWYLQNLGQGPELLIRYENEEAVDDSQLPKDRFSAERLKGVDSTLKIQPAELGDSAVYLCASSFQMGTEAFFGQGTRLTVV.

The chain combines TRBV11-2 with TRBJ1-1; no clear D gene. Germline loops: CDR1 SGHAT, CDR2 FQNNGV. Trimming shortened V by 1 base and J by 4 bases, and 16 bases separated the two germline ends. This CDR3 contains 16 residues. CDR3 nucleotide sequence: TGTGCCAGCAGCTTAGGGGTTAGGGAGGTCCGCACTGAAGCTTTCTTT. It is translated as CASSLGVREVRTEAFF.

The chain joins TRBV4-1 to TRBJ1-5; D is ambiguous. Deletions cut 4 bases from V and 1 base from J, with 8 bases between. This CDR3 comprises 14 residues. Germline assignment: CDR1 MGHRA and CDR2 YSYEKL. The CDR3 DNA reads TGCGCCAGCAGCCCCTTAAGAAGCAATCAGCCCCAGCATTTT. Protein sequence: CASSPLRSNQPQHF.

V gene TRBV5-1 combines with J gene TRBJ2-3; tentative D call: TRBD2 (5 bases). Deletions cut 7 bases from V and 2 bases from J, with 14 bases between. CDR3 length: 14 amino acids. Germline V lookup: CDR1 SGHRS, CDR2 YFSETQ. CDR3 coding DNA: TGCGCCAGCCATAATGATCGGGACACAGATACGCAGTATTTT. Amino acid sequence: CASHNDRDTDTQYF.

The rearrangement links TRBV6-5 to TRBJ1-1, with 11 bases that match TRBD1. The CDR3 runs 15 residues. Looked up from germline, CDR1 is MNHEY and CDR2 is SVGAGI. V shed 11 bases and J 0 bases; nucleotides not matched to a gene: 8. CDR3 amino acids: CASSGQGGLNTEAFF. Written as DNA, the CDR3 is TGTGCCTCCTCGGGACAGGGGGGACTGAACACTGAAGCTTTCTTT.

This clone appeared once. V and J are TRBV2 and TRBJ1-4, with D perhaps TRBD1 (5 bases). Germline V gene sequence: CDR1 SNHLY, CDR2 FYNNEI. V shed 6 bases and J shed 0 bases, with 11 bases lying between them. CDR3 length equals 15 residues. CDR3: CASSIPTATNEKLFF. The DNA for the CDR3 is TGTGCCAGCAGCATCCCGACAGCAACTAATGAAAAACTGTTTTTT.

The chain uses TRBV30 and TRBJ1-5; D unresolved. V lost 0 bases to trimming and J lost 3 bases, with 12 bases between them. The CDR3 has 15 residues. Germline V gene lookup returns CDR1 GTSNPN and CDR2 SVGIG (reference sequence). The CDR3 DNA sequence: TGTGCCTGGAGTGTATTTAACAGCCCCAATCAGCCCCAGCATTTT. Its protein product is CAWSVFNSPNQPQHF.

The chain uses TRBV18 and TRBJ2-2; D possibly corresponds to TRBD2 (6 bases). The CDR3 has 14 residues. Looked up from germline, CDR1 is KGHSH and CDR2 is LQKENI. Trimming removed 3 bases at V and 6 bases at J, with 11 bases between. DNA of the CDR3: TGTGCCAGCTCACCTACGGGGGAGGCCGGGGAGCTGTTTTTT. Amino acid sequence: CASSPTGEAGELFF.

About this clone: Within the sample, other DNA sequences also encode this same CDR3. This chain's CDR3 is CASSLATSGEQYF. DNA for the CDR3: TGTGCCAGCAGCTTAGCGACTAGCGGGGAACAGTACTTC. The chain recombines TRBV7-9 with TRBJ2-7, with TRBD2 identical over 11 bases. This CDR3 spans 13 amino acids. Germline trimming cut 0 bases from V and 10 bases from J; bases unmatched to any gene: 2. Looked up from germline, CDR1 is SEHNR and CDR2 is FQNEAQ (reference sequence).

The V and J genes are TRBV12-5 and TRBJ1-1; TRBD1 is a possible D gene (6 bases). Germline CDR1 reads LGHNT; CDR2 reads FRNRAP. The CDR3 is made up of 12 amino acids. Trimming left V 1 base short and J 7 bases short, with 7 bases between. CDR3 DNA: TGTGCTAGTGGTTTGGGGACAGTTGAAGCTTTCTTT. Its translation is CASGLGTVEAFF.

V and J are TRBV19 and TRBJ2-7; 11 bases are a match to TRBD1. This CDR3 region has 15 residues. The junction had 7 bases not matched to a gene; V was cut back by 5 bases and J by 4 bases. In germline, CDR1 is LNHDA, CDR2 SQIVND (reference sequence). CDR3 DNA sequence: TGTGCCAGTAGTCCCCCGGGACAGGGGGGATACGAGCAGTACTTC. Protein: CASSPPGQGGYEQYF. The variable domain in full, with the rest retrieved from reference TRBV19 and TRBJ2-7, is DGGITQSPKYLFRKEGQNVTLSCEQNLNHDAMYWYRQDPGQGLRLIYYSQIVNDFQKGDIAEGYSVSREKKESFPLTVTSAQKNPTAFYLCASSPPGQGGYEQYFGPGTRLTVT.

The chain couples TRBV30 to TRBJ1-5, with 9 bases fitting TRBD1. Germline lookup yields CDR1 GTSNPN and CDR2 SVGIG (reference sequence). There are 13 residues in the CDR3. V lost 1 base to trimming and J lost 7 bases; unmatched junction nucleotides: 2. The CDR3 loop reads CAWSGGQGQPQHF. Here the CDR3 DNA reads TGTGCCTGGAGTGGGGGACAGGGCCAGCCCCAGCATTTT.

J is TRBJ2-1 and V is TRBV5-5; D not certain. V was pared by 6 bases and J by 4 bases, with 14 bases between. The CDR3 contains 14 residues. In germline, CDR1 is SGHKS, CDR2 YYEKEE (reference sequence). The CDR3 loop reads CASTPGHGYNEQFF. CDR3 sequence (DNA): TGTGCCAGCACCCCCGGGCACGGTTACAATGAGCAGTTCTTC.

This clone was observed once. CDR3 residues: CAWVGGNTIYF. CDR3 DNA sequence: TGTGCCTGGGTGGGGGGAAACACCATATATTTT. V and J are TRBV30 and TRBJ1-3; no reliable D call. V was cut by 5 bases and J by 4 bases, with 6 bases left in between. This CDR3 spans 11 amino acids. Germline CDR1 is GTSNPN and CDR2 is SVGIG (reference sequence).